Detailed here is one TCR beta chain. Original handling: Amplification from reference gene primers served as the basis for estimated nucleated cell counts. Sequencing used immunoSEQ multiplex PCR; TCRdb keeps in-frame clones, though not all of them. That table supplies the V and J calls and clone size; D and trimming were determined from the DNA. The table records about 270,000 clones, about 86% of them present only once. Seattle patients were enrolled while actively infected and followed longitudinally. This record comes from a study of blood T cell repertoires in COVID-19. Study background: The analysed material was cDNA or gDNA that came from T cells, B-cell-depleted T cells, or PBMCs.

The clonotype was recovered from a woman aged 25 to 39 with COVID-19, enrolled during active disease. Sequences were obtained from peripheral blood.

The CDR3 loop reads CASSYDLGPGELFF. CDR3 DNA sequence: TGTGCCAGCAGTTATGACTTGGGGCCCGGGGAGCTGTTTTTT. V and J are TRBV11-2 and TRBJ2-2; weak D call: TRBD1 (5 bases). Trimming took off 6 bases at V and 6 bases at J, with 14 bases between the two ends. The germline V gene has CDR1 SGHAT and CDR2 FQNNGV. The CDR3 contains 14 residues.